A single sample gave rise to the 6 T cell receptor beta chains below, sequenced in a study of radiotherapy plus CTLA-4 blockade in lung cancer (dated by TCRdb to between 2018 and 2020). The library was produced with the immunoSEQ multiplex PCR assay. Entries here come from immuneACCESS through TCRdb and include only in-frame sequences with V and J called. Some clones fail to appear in such tables; in the studies checked, an unresolved V gene covers under half of the shortfall, and the cause of the remainder is unknown. Here the sample has 40,000 to 50,000 clones; around 86% occur a single time. Of the sample, approximately 3.3% falls within the top ten clones. The sequencing used peripheral blood, collected from a patient treated with radiotherapy plus ipilimumab. These receptors were collected from a human donor with non-small cell lung cancer who had stable disease on radiotherapy plus ipilimumab.

This clone appeared once. The chain uses TRBV9 and TRBJ2-2; TRBD2 agrees at 13 bases. CDR3 size: 14 residues. Germline V gene sequence: CDR1 SGDLS, CDR2 YYNGEE. V shed 7 bases, J shed 7 bases, and the junction held 4 bases outside the gene matches. CDR3 nucleotide sequence: TGTGCCAGCGGACTAGCGGGAGCGGGCGGGGAGCTGTTTTTT. The encoded protein is CASGLAGAGGELFF.

The table lists this clone with a few counts. The V gene is TRBV5-1, the J gene TRBJ2-3; no clear D. The CDR3 spans 16 residues. Germline V gives CDR1 SGHRS, CDR2 YFSETQ. V was pared by 2 bases and J by 0 bases, with 13 bases between. CDR3 sequence: CASSFENPGSTDTQYF. The CDR3 bases are TGCGCCAGCAGCTTTGAAAACCCGGGTAGCACAGATACGCAGTATTTT.

CDR3 amino acids: CASNRGLAGRAYEQYF. CDR3 nucleotide sequence: TGTGCCAGCAATAGAGGACTAGCGGGGCGGGCCTACGAGCAGTACTTC. This rearrangement joins TRBV28 to TRBJ2-7, with 12 bases matching TRBD2. The germline V gene encodes CDR1 MDHEN and CDR2 SYDVKM. This CDR3 region has 16 residues. V gave up 7 bases and J gave up 2 bases; unmatched junction bases: 9.

The gene calls are TRBV11-2 and TRBJ2-2; a possible D gene is TRBD1 (6 bases). CDR1 and CDR2 (germline): SGHAT, FQNNGV. V was trimmed by 5 bases and J by 3 bases, leaving 13 bases between them. This CDR3 has 15 residues. CDR3 residues: CASSPYGQHTGELFF. The CDR3 nucleotides are TGTGCCAGCAGCCCTTATGGACAGCACACCGGGGAGCTGTTTTTT.

This chain joins TRBV5-4 and TRBJ2-5, with 14 bases identical to TRBD2. The junction had 10 bases not matched to a gene; V was cut back by 4 bases and J by 5 bases. The CDR3 consists of 17 residues. Germline lookup yields CDR1 SGHNT and CDR2 YYREEE (reference sequence). CDR3 bases: TGTGCCAGCAGCCGTGGACTAGCGGGAGGCAACGGGGAGACCCAGTACTTC. It is translated as CASSRGLAGGNGETQYF.

The rearrangement uses TRBV7-9 and TRBJ2-1, with TRBD1 matching over 9 bases. The CDR3 contains 14 residues. V was clipped by 4 bases and J by 12 bases; unmatched bases: 10. Germline loops: CDR1 SEHNR, CDR2 FQNEAQ (reference sequence). CDR3 loop: CASSSGQGIGTQFF. The CDR3 nucleotides read TGTGCCAGCAGCTCGGGACAGGGAATAGGGACGCAGTTCTTC.